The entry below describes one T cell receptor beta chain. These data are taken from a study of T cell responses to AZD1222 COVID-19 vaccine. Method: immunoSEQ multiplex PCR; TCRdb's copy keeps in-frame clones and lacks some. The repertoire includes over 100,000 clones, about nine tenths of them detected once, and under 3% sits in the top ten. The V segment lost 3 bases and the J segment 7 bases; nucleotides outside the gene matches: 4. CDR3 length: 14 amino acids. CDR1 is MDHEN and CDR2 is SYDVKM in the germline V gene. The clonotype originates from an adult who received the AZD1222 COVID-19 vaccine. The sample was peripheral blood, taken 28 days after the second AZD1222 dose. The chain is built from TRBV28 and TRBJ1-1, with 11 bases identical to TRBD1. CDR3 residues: CASSFWTGGIEAFF. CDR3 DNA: TGTGCCAGCAGTTTTTGGACAGGGGGCATTGAAGCTTTCTTT.